This T cell receptor (beta chain) is from a study of tissue T cells after allogeneic stem cell transplantation. The study's findings and limits: Motif-based clustering found tissue-specific repertoire signatures shared across patients, though few clones were shared. Sampling depth was limited, and the cohort was small and clinically varied. Tissue-detected TCR repertoire was only partly captured by blood and spleen T cells.

CDR3 sequences, V/J genes, frequencies and template counts came from survey-depth TCRbeta sequencing. Assay used: immunoSEQ multiplex PCR; TCRdb lists only in-frame clones, some missing. The repertoire holds fewer than 30,000 clones, with 73% as singletons. V lost 1 base, J lost 4 bases, and 7 bases lay in between. Germline V CDR1 and CDR2: SGHTA, FQGTGA. The CDR3 has 13 amino acids. This clone has a handful of counts. Antigen unknown. The chain employs TRBV7-3 and TRBJ1-1; tentatively, D is TRBD1 (5 bases). The source material was tissue from the ileum, sampled at autopsy. This clonotype was obtained from an older female donor with lung cancer. In nucleotides, the CDR3 is TGTGCCAGCAGCTTAAACAGGCCCACTGAAGCTTTCTTT. It is translated as CASSLNRPTEAFF.